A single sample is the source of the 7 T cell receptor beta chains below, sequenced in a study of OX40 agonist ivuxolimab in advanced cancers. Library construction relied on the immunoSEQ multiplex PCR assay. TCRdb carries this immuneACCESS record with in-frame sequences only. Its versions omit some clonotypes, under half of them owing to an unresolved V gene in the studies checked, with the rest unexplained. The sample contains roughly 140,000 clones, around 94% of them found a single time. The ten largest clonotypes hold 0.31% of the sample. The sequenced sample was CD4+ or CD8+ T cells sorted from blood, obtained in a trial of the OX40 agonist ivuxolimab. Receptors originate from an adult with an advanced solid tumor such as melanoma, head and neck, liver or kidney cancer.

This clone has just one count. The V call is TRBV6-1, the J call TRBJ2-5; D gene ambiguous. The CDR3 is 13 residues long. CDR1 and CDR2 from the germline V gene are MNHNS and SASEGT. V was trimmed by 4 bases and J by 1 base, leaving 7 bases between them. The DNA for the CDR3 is TGTGCCAGCAGTGTGGGAATCCAAGAGACCCAGTACTTC. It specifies CASSVGIQETQYF.

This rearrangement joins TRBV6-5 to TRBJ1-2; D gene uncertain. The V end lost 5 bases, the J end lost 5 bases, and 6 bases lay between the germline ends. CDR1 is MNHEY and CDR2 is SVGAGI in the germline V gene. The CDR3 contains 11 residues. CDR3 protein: CASSDLYGYTF. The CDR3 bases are TGTGCCAGCAGTGACCTTTATGGCTACACCTTC.

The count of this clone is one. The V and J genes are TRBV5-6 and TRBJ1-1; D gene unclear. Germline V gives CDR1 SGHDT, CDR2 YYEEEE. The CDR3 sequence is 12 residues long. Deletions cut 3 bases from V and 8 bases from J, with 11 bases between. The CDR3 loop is CASSSRRIEAFF. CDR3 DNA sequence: TGTGCCAGCAGCTCGAGACGGATAGAAGCTTTCTTT.

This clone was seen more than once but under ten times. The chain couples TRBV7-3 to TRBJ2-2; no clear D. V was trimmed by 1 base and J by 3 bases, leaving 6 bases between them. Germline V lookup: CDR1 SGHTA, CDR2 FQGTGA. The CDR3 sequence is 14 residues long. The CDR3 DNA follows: TGTGCCAGCAGCTTAAGTGGGGACACCGGGGAGCTGTTTTTT. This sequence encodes CASSLSGDTGELFF.

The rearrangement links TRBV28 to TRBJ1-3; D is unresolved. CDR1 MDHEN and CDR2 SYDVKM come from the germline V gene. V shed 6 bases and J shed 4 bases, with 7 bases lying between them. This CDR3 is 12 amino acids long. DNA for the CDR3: TGTGCCAGCAGGACATTAGGAAACACCATATATTTT. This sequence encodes CASRTLGNTIYF.

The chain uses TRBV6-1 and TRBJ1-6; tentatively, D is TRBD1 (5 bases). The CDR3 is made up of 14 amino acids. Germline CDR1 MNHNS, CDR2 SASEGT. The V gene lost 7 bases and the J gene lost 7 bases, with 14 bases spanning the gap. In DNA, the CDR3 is TGTGCCAGCACCCTCCTGGGGGGAAATTCACCCCTCCACTTT. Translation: CASTLLGGNSPLHF.

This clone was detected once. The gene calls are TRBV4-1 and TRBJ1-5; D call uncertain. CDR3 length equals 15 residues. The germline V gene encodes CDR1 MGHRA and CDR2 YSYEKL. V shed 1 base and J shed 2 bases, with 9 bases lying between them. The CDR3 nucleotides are TGCGCCAGCAGCCAAGTATCGTTGGGCAATCAGCCCCAGCATTTT. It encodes CASSQVSLGNQPQHF.